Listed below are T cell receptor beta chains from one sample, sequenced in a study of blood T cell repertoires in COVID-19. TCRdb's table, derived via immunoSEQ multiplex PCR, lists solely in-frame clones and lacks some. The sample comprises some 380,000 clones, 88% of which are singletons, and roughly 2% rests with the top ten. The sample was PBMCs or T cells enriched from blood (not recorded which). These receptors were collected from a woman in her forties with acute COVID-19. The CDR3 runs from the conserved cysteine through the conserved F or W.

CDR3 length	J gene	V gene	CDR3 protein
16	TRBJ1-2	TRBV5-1	CASSLASGTGVIGYTF
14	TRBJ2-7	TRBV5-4	CASSPRDRGYEQYF
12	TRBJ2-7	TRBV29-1	CSVEGTAYEQYF
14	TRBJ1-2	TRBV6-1	CASREDRDRSGYTF
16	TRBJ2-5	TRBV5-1	CASSLPGTGDGETQYF
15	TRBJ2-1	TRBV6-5	CASSSRSSSYNEQFF
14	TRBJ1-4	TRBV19	CASSDRDRYEKLFF
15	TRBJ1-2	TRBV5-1	CASSPRERGSYGYTF
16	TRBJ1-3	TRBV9	CASSVVGVLAGNTIYF
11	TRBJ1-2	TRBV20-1	CGGWYNYGYTF
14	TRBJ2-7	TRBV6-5	CASSYGLGTYEQYF
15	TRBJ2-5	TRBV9	CASSVGTGGQETQYF
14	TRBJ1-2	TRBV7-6	CASSLTRESYGYTF
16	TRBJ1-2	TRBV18	CASAPTGIRANYGYTF
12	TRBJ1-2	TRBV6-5	CASSQGAGGYTF
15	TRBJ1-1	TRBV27	CASSLAGAVGTEAFF
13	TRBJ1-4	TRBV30	CAWSTTRNEKLFF
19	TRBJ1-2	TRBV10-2	CASSELVYRGRDSDYGYTF
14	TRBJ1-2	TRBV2	CASNPTDTNYGYTF
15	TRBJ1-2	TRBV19	CASSNPGTANYGYTF
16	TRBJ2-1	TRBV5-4	CASSLAGTSSYNEQFF
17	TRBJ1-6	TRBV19	CASSIGGSGGGNSPLHF
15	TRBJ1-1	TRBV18	CASSQGTASNTEAFF
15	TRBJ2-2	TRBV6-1	CASSDQARGTGELFF
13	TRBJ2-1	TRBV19	CASSLGNSNEQFF
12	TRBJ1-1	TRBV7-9	CASSAEYTEAFF
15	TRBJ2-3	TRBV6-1	CASSEDGSSTDTQYF
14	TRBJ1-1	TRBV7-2	CASSPHPGGREAFF
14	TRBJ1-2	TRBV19	CASTNPQGSYGYTF
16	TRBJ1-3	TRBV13	CASTIKQGYSGNTIYF
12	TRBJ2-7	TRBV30	CAWSREDSPQYF
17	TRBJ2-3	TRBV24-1	CATSDRASGGATDTQYF
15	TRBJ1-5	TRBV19	CASSIGQGLRQPQHF
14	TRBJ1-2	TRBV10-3	CAIRPLDREYGYTF
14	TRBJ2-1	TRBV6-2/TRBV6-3	CASSYSGTGLGQFF
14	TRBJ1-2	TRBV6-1	CASSEGPGNYGYTF
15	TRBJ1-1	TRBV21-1	CASSALDSRRTEAFF
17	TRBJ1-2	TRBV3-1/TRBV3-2	CASSQNRQGHTNYGYTF
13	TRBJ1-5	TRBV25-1	CASSGQGGQPQHF
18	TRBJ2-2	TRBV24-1	CATSDPATSGGATGELFF
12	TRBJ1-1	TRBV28	CASRQTGLEAFF
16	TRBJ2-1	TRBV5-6	CASSLIRGGLNNEQFF
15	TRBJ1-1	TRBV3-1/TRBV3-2	CASSQYYNGWGGGFF
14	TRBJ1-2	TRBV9	CASSALMTGVGYTF
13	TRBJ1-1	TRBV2	CARERGLNTEAFF
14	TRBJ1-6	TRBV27	CASGREGYNSPLHF
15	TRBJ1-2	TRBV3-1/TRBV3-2	CASSQDDGRANGYTF
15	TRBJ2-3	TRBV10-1	CASSEATAGGDTQYF
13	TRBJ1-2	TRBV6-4	CASLTEPLYGYTF
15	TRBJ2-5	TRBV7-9	CASSSRTSGQETQYF
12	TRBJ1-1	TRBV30	CAWTSGHTEAFF
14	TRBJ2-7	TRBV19	CASSIIRGSDEQYF
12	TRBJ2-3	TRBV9	CASSVDAGTQYF